This T cell receptor beta chain stems from a study of beta chain features in type 1 diabetes. The V gene end was trimmed by 5 bases and the J gene end by 5 bases; junction bases not matched to a gene: 9. The germline CDR1 and CDR2 sequences are SGHTA and FQGNSA. This CDR3 spans 15 amino acids. Expressed TCRB transcripts were sequenced because the isolated RNA had all been reverse transcribed beforehand. Sequencing used immunoSEQ multiplex PCR; TCRdb keeps in-frame clones, though not all of them. There are hundreds of thousands of clones in the sample; approximately 31% occur only once, and 0.05% to 0.07% lies in the top ten.

The TCR comes from a man aged 18 to 29 in good health. Material: naive CD4+ T cells from blood. This chain connects TRBV7-2 to TRBJ2-7; 10 bases map to TRBD1. In nucleotides, the CDR3 is TGTGCCAGCAGCCCACCCGGGACAGGGGTAAACGAGCAGTACTTC. Its translation is CASSPPGTGVNEQYF.